This T cell receptor beta chain emerged from a study of regulatory T cells in long-lasting Graves disease. General study points: Relative to new patients (under 1,000), persistent patients exhibited greater sharing of public clonotypes (around 2,500). Limited samples may have lowered accuracy. Persistent disease was associated with favored TRBV28 usage and with favored use of TRBJ1-2 and TRBJ2-5.

Time point in this sample: persistent/refractory GD, antithyroid drugs over 5 years with positive TRAb. Following extraction of RNA from PBMCs, that RNA was used to make the TCR library. V was pared by 5 bases and J by 5 bases, with 2 bases of the junction left unmatched. The CDR3 is made up of 12 amino acids. Germline V lookup: CDR1 SQVTM, CDR2 ANQGSEA. At least ten counts were recorded for this clonotype. What it recognizes is unknown. Arm-PCR of CDR3 regions and iRepertoire HTBI primers were used to build TCR beta libraries. TCRdb re-analysed the multiplex PCR reads in MiXCR, keeping a single row per CDR3 protein. The table records around 500,000 distinct CDR3 sequences, less than 25% of them present only once.

Material: peripheral blood mononuclear cells (PBMCs), obtained when the disease was refractory, from a patient treated with antithyroid drugs. This chain joins TRBV29-1 and TRBJ2-5, with 10 bases matching TRBD2. The sequence derives from a female donor with Graves disease. CDR3 sequence (DNA): TGCAGCGTTCTAGCGGGAGTTGAGACCCAGTACTTC. It specifies CSVLAGVETQYF.